This is a list of T cell receptor beta chains from one sample in a study of blood T cell repertoires in COVID-19. TCRdb's table, derived via immunoSEQ multiplex PCR, lists solely in-frame clones and lacks some. The profile shows about 73,000 clones, about 79% of them singletons. The sequenced sample was peripheral blood. Source of these receptors: a woman aged 60-70 years with acute or convalescent COVID-19. Each CDR3 is given with its conserved first and last residue. Each record gives: D gene, clone size, J gene, V gene, CDR3 DNA, CDR3 protein. D genes are given only for firm matches. Size is omitted from some rows. Given values are once, few, many or a class for expanded clones.

TRBD1 | NA | TRBJ1-2 | TRBV7-9 | TGTGCCAGCAGCTCGGGACAGGGTGTCGGCTACACCTTC | CASSSGQGVGYTF
NA | NA | TRBJ2-1 | TRBV7-2 | TGTGCCAGCAGCCCTTCCTACAATGAGCAGTTCTTC | CASSPSYNEQFF
NA | once | TRBJ2-3 | TRBV7-3 | TGTGCCAGCAGCTTCAACGGACTGAGCACAGATACGCAGTATTTT | CASSFNGLSTDTQYF
NA | NA | TRBJ2-3 | TRBV5-1 | TGCGCCAGCAGCTCCCCCGGGCGGAGGACAGATACGCAGTATTTT | CASSSPGRRTDTQYF
NA | NA | TRBJ1-2 | TRBV12-3/TRBV12-4 | TGTGCCAGCAGTTTTAACGGGGTCTTTGGCTACACCTTC | CASSFNGVFGYTF
TRBD1 | once | TRBJ2-2 | TRBV18 | TGTGCCAGCTCACCTTACAGGGGGATCACCGGGGAGCTGTTTTTT | CASSPYRGITGELFF
NA | NA | TRBJ1-2 | TRBV28 | TGTGCCAGCAGGATGACACCATATGGCTACACCTTC | CASRMTPYGYTF
TRBD1 | NA | TRBJ2-7 | TRBV28 | TGTGCCAGCAGCCGGGGACAGGGTGTCCTCTCCGAGCAGTACTTC | CASSRGQGVLSEQYF
TRBD2 | NA | TRBJ2-7 | TRBV27 | TGTGCCAGCCCCCCTAGCGGGGATTCTCGGGACGAGCAGTACTTC | CASPPSGDSRDEQYF
TRBD1 | NA | TRBJ1-1 | TRBV2 | TGTGCCAGCAGTGAGACAGGGTACACTGAAGCTTTCTTT | CASSETGYTEAFF
NA | NA | TRBJ1-4 | TRBV30 | TGTGCCTGGAGTGTAATGGGAGAGCTGTTTTTT | CAWSVMGELFF
TRBD1 | once | TRBJ1-6 | TRBV28 | TGTGCCAGCAGTTTCAGGACAGGGGGCGAGAGTTCACCCCTCCACTTT | CASSFRTGGESSPLHF
NA | once | TRBJ2-3 | TRBV9 | TGTGCCAGCAGCCCAGGCCTGATGGCGCAGTATTTT | CASSPGLMAQYF
TRBD1 | NA | TRBJ1-6 | TRBV5-6 | TGTGCCAGCAGCCCGACGGGGACAGGGGATTCACCCCTCCACTTT | CASSPTGTGDSPLHF
TRBD1 | NA | TRBJ1-5 | TRBV7-2 | TGTGCCAGCAGCCCAGGGACAGGGGGACAGCCCCAGCATTTT | CASSPGTGGQPQHF
TRBD1 | NA | TRBJ1-1 | TRBV10-3 | TGTGCCATCAGTAGCCCGGACAGGGGACTGATAGCTTTCTTT | CAISSPDRGLIAFF
NA | few | TRBJ1-1 | TRBV28 | TGTGCCAGCAGAGGACACGTGAACACTGAAGCTTTCTTT | CASRGHVNTEAFF